The 15 T cell receptor beta chains in this list originate from one sample, sequenced in a study of T cells in Graves' hyperthyroidism and ophthalmopathy. Amplified TCR beta CDR3 regions came from RNA transcripts. Carried out on the TCR CDR3, a first-round RT-PCR used the HTBI primer set. In TCRdb, the multiplex PCR reads were re-called with MiXCR into one record per CDR3 protein. The sample has some 570,000 distinct CDR3 sequences; approximately 14% are singletons. Sample: blood. The receptors were gathered from a woman aged 18-35 years with Graves' ophthalmopathy.

This clonotype was observed many times. This sequence joins TRBV20-1 and TRBJ1-1; maybe TRBD1 (5 bases). V lost 1 base and J 3 bases, leaving 9 bases between the germline ends. The CDR3 totals 13 residues. Looked up from germline, CDR1 is DFQATT and CDR2 is SNEGSKA (reference sequence). The CDR3 DNA reads TGCAGTGCTAGAGGGGACGTGGACACTGAAGCTTTCTTT. It specifies CSARGDVDTEAFF.

Notes on this clonotype: Germline is not matched at one junction end, which may reflect a read error. The chain is built from TRBV7-9 and TRBJ2-5; 11 bases are shared with TRBD2. There are 16 residues in the CDR3. The germline CDR1 and CDR2 sequences are SEHNR and FQNEAQ (reference sequence). DNA for the CDR3: TGTGCCAGCAGCCCCCCGGGACTAGCGGACCATGAGACCCAGTACTTC. Residues: CASSPPGLADHETQYF.

The DNA of the CDR3 is TGTGCCAGCAGTTCTTCAGGGTTCCCAGGCAATCAGCCCCAGCATTTT. Translation: CASSSSGFPGNQPQHF. V gene TRBV28 combines with J gene TRBJ1-5; the D gene is possibly TRBD1 (5 bases). Deletions cut 4 bases from V and 2 bases from J, with 15 bases between. Germline CDR1 reads MDHEN; CDR2 reads SYDVKM. CDR3 length equals 16 residues.

This clonotype occurred many times. CDR3 residues: CASSEVWNTEAFF. CDR3 bases: TGTGCCAGCAGTGAAGTGTGGAACACTGAAGCTTTCTTT. This chain uses TRBV6-1 with TRBJ1-1; D unclear. Germline CDR1 and CDR2: MNHNS and SASEGT. This CDR3 is 13 amino acids long. Trimming pared 1 base from V and 1 base from J, leaving 4 bases between.

The sample holds many counts of this clonotype. The chain is built from TRBV4-1 and TRBJ2-1; 9 bases map to TRBD2. The germline CDR1 and CDR2 sequences are MGHRA and YSYEKL. The CDR3 extends over 15 amino acids. The trim removed 1 base at V and 5 bases at J, leaving 3 bases unmatched. The CDR3 region is CASSQVRTSDNEQFF. The CDR3 nucleotides read TGCGCCAGCAGCCAAGTAAGGACTAGCGACAATGAGCAGTTCTTC.

The rearrangement joins TRBV30 to TRBJ2-5, with 11 bases lining up with TRBD1. The CDR3 has 16 residues. J gave up 4 bases and V 0 bases, and 7 bases lay outside the gene matches. Germline V gene data show CDR1 as GTSNPN and CDR2 as SVGIG (reference sequence). The CDR3 protein is CAWSVIYGTGGETQYF. In nucleotides, the CDR3 is TGTGCCTGGAGTGTTATTTATGGGACAGGGGGAGAGACCCAGTACTTC.

The gene calls are TRBV7-8 and TRBJ1-5; maybe TRBD1 (6 bases). V lost 0 bases and J 1 base, leaving 10 bases between the germline ends. Germline CDR1 is SGHVS and CDR2 is FQNEAQ. CDR3 size: 16 residues. DNA of the CDR3: TGTGCCAGCAGCTTAGCGCGTACAGGGAGCAATCAGCCCCAGCATTTT. Encoded protein: CASSLARTGSNQPQHF. The whole variable domain, filled in from reference TRBV7-8 and TRBJ1-5, reads GAGVSQSPRYKVAKRGQDVALRCDPISGHVSLFWYQQALGQGPEFLTYFQNEAQLDKSGLPSDRFFAERPEGSVSTLKIQRTQQEDSAVYLCASSLARTGSNQPQHFGDGTRLSIL.

V usage is TRBV5-5 and J usage is TRBJ1-6; weak D call: TRBD1 (6 bases). V gave up 4 bases and J gave up 10 bases, with 21 bases separating them. The germline gives CDR1 SGHKS, CDR2 YYEKEE (reference sequence). The CDR3 extends over 16 amino acids. The CDR3 protein is CASSRGALGTGSPLHF. In nucleotides, the CDR3 is TGTGCCAGCAGCCGGGGGGCACTCGGCACAGGGTCACCCCTCCACTTT. Based on the CDR3 plus reference TRBV5-5 and TRBJ1-6, the full variable domain is DAGVTQSPTHLIKTRGQQVTLRCSPISGHKSVSWYQQVLGQGPQFIFQYYEKEERGRGNFPDRFSARQFPNYSSELNVNALLLGDSALYLCASSRGALGTGSPLHFGNGTRLTVT.

The V call is TRBV24-1, the J call TRBJ1-5, with 8 nucleotides matching TRBD1. V lost 4 bases and J lost 5; bases outside the gene matches: 9. The germline V gene encodes CDR1 KGHDR and CDR2 SFDVKD. This CDR3 spans 16 amino acids. As DNA, the CDR3 is TGTGCCACCAGTGACCGAACAGGGGGGAACTATCAGCCCCAGCATTTT. Residues: CATSDRTGGNYQPQHF.

The rearrangement uses TRBV9 and TRBJ2-4; D not resolved. Trimming shortened V by 4 bases and J by 5 bases, and 10 bases separated the two germline ends. Germline assignment: CDR1 SGDLS and CDR2 YYNGEE. The CDR3 extends over 13 amino acids. In DNA form, the CDR3 reads TGTGCCAGCAGCCCCCGTCACGAAAACATTCAGTACTTC. Its protein is CASSPRHENIQYF.

The chain links TRBV2 to TRBJ2-4; D might be TRBD1 (6 bases). Trimming took off 6 bases at V and 1 base at J, with 25 bases between the two ends. This CDR3 contains 19 residues. Germline CDR1 reads SNHLY; CDR2 reads FYNNEI. This CDR3 reads CASRNGQTGAKGAKNIQYF. In DNA form, the CDR3 reads TGTGCCAGCAGGAATGGACAGACCGGGGCCAAGGGGGCCAAAAACATTCAGTACTTC.

This clonotype was seen ten or more times. The rearrangement links TRBV30 to TRBJ2-7; D is possibly TRBD1 (5 bases). The CDR3 covers 13 residues. Trimming removed 3 bases from V and 7 bases from J, with 16 bases in between. The germline gives CDR1 GTSNPN, CDR2 SVGIG (reference sequence). CDR3 sequence reads: CAWRADRPQEQYF. CDR3 bases: TGTGCCTGGAGGGCCGACAGACCTCAAGAGCAGTACTTC. The variable domain in full, completed from reference TRBV30 and TRBJ2-7, reads SQTIHQWPATLVQPVGSPLSLECTVEGTSNPNLYWYRQAAGRGLQLLFYSVGIGQISSEVPQNLSASRPQDRQFILSSKKLLLSDSGFYLCAWRADRPQEQYFGPGTRLTVT.

This clonotype was counted at least ten times. The V gene is TRBV27, the J gene TRBJ2-7; 10 nucleotides agree with TRBD1. V shed 5 bases and J 7 bases; nucleotides not matched to a gene: 8. The V gene's germline CDR1 is MNHEY and CDR2 SMNVEV (reference sequence). This CDR3 region has 14 residues. In DNA form, the CDR3 reads TGTGCCAGCAGTCCGGGGACAGGGGTTAAGGAGCAGTACTTC. Encoded protein: CASSPGTGVKEQYF.

J is TRBJ2-3 and V is TRBV9; tentatively, D is TRBD2 (6 bases). This CDR3 region has 16 residues. The germline CDR1 and CDR2 sequences are SGDLS and YYNGEE. The V gene lost 2 bases and the J gene lost 0 bases, with 13 bases spanning the gap. The CDR3 sequence: CASSVPTGTSTDTQYF. Written as DNA, the CDR3 is TGTGCCAGCAGCGTCCCCACTGGGACTAGCACAGATACGCAGTATTTT.

This clonotype showed up many times. V and J are TRBV6-6 and TRBJ2-7, with 12 bases identical to TRBD2. The CDR3 spans 15 residues. Germline V CDR1 and CDR2: MNHNY, SVGAGI (reference sequence). Trimming removed 2 bases from V and 4 bases from J; junction bases left unmatched: 3. The CDR3 DNA follows: TGTGCCAGCAGTTACCGGACTAGCGGGAAGTACGAGCAGTACTTC. Residues: CASSYRTSGKYEQYF.